This entry lists 21 T cell receptor beta chains sequenced from one sample in a study of blood T cell repertoires in COVID-19. TCRdb's table, derived via immunoSEQ multiplex PCR, lists solely in-frame clones and lacks some. The sample has fewer than 250,000 clones, 80% to 90% seen once. Sample: PBMCs or T cells enriched from blood (not recorded which). The receptor set was obtained from a man aged 30 to 45 in a cohort exposed to, infected with or recovered from COVID-19 (not recorded which).

This clone has just one count. The chain joins TRBV29-1 to TRBJ1-2, with D possibly matching TRBD1 (5 bases). Germline loops: CDR1 SQVTM, CDR2 ANQGSEA. V lost 5 bases, J lost 3 bases, and 10 bases lay in between. This CDR3 spans 12 amino acids. DNA of the CDR3: TGCAGCGTTCGGACATCCGACTATGGCTACACCTTC. It translates to CSVRTSDYGYTF. Supplemented by reference TRBV29-1 and TRBJ1-2, the full variable domain reads SAVISQKPSRDICQRGTSLTIQCQVDSQVTMMFWYRQQPGQSLTLIATANQGSEATYESGFVIDKFPISRPNLTFSTLTVSNMSPEDSSIYLCSVRTSDYGYTFGSGTRLTVV.

This rearrangement joins TRBV27 to TRBJ2-7; TRBD1 matches at 7 bases. The V segment lost 10 bases and the J segment 3 bases; nucleotides outside the gene matches: 9. This CDR3 comprises 13 residues. In germline, CDR1 is MNHEY, CDR2 SMNVEV (reference sequence). The CDR3 loop is CATQKTGIYEQYF. CDR3 nucleotide sequence: TGTGCCACCCAGAAGACAGGGATCTACGAGCAGTACTTC.

The V gene is TRBV9, the J gene TRBJ2-3, with D perhaps matching TRBD2 (5 bases). Trimming stripped 0 bases from V and 3 bases from J, with 5 bases between. CDR1 and CDR2 from the germline V gene are SGDLS and YYNGEE. The CDR3 runs 13 residues. CDR3 nucleotide sequence: TGTGCCAGCAGCGTAGCGGGGACAGATACGCAGTATTTT. Protein: CASSVAGTDTQYF.

The gene calls are TRBV19 and TRBJ2-3, with 12 bases aligning to TRBD1. This CDR3 has 20 amino acids. Unmatched junction bases numbered 13, after V lost 3 bases and J lost 0 bases. Germline CDR1 is LNHDA and CDR2 is SQIVND (reference sequence). The CDR3 reads CASSMWDRGLVVTSTDTQYF. The CDR3 bases are TGTGCCAGTAGTATGTGGGACAGGGGGCTCGTCGTTACGAGCACAGATACGCAGTATTTT.

This sequence joins TRBV24-1 and TRBJ2-6; 11 bases are shared with TRBD1. Germline values: CDR1 KGHDR, CDR2 SFDVKD. The CDR3 extends over 14 amino acids. Trimming took 9 bases from V and 10 from J; bases not matched to a gene: 7. CDR3 region: CATGDRGKENVLTF. Written as DNA, the CDR3 is TGTGCCACCGGGGACAGGGGGAAAGAAAACGTCCTGACTTTC.

This rearrangement joins TRBV18 to TRBJ1-1, with D perhaps matching TRBD1 (5 bases). The CDR3 is 14 residues long. Per germline, CDR1 KGHSH and CDR2 LQKENI. With 2 bases removed from V and 1 base from J, the gap between germline ends came to 8 bases. DNA for the CDR3: TGTGCCAGCTCACCAGGGACTGCGAACACTGAAGCTTTCTTT. Translation gives CASSPGTANTEAFF. The full variable domain, rest sourced from reference TRBV18 and TRBJ1-1, is NAGVMQNPRHLVRRRGQEARLRCSPMKGHSHVYWYRQLPEEGLKFMVYLQKENIIDESGMPKERFSAEFPKEGPSILRIQQVVRGDSAAYFCASSPGTANTEAFFGQGTRLTVV.

The chain couples TRBV28 to TRBJ2-3, with a possible D match to TRBD2 (7 bases). CDR1 is MDHEN, CDR2 SYDVKM, per germline. Trimming left V 2 bases short and J 0 bases short, with 18 bases between. The CDR3 contains 18 residues. Written as DNA, the CDR3 is TGTGCCAGCAGTTTAATTGGGCTAGGGGGAGGGAGCACAGATACGCAGTATTTT. It encodes CASSLIGLGGGSTDTQYF.

This chain uses TRBV27 with TRBJ2-7; 10 bases agree with TRBD1. Germline CDR1 is MNHEY and CDR2 is SMNVEV (reference sequence). The CDR3 is made up of 14 amino acids. V dropped 6 bases and J dropped 4; count of bases not matched to a gene: 6. The CDR3: CASSLRQGAYEQYF. CDR3 in DNA: TGTGCCAGCAGCCTACGACAGGGGGCGTACGAGCAGTACTTC.

This chain connects TRBV7-3 to TRBJ2-1; 7 nucleotides align to TRBD1. Germline loops: CDR1 SGHTA, CDR2 FQGTGA. This CDR3 comprises 15 residues. V shed 2 bases, J shed 0 bases, and the junction held 1 base outside the gene matches. The CDR3 protein is CASSLSGGSYNEQFF. Written as DNA, the CDR3 is TGTGCCAGCAGCTTATCAGGGGGCTCCTACAATGAGCAGTTCTTC.

The chain is built from TRBV5-6 and TRBJ2-7, with D maybe TRBD1 (5 bases). This CDR3 comprises 15 residues. The germline V gene has CDR1 SGHDT and CDR2 YYEEEE. Trimming removed 1 base at V and 0 bases at J, with 11 bases between. The DNA for the CDR3 is TGTGCCAGCAGCTTGTTGGTGGGGCCCTCCTACGAGCAGTACTTC. Encoded protein: CASSLLVGPSYEQYF. Looking up the rest from reference TRBV5-6 and TRBJ2-7 gives the full variable domain: DAGVTQSPTHLIKTRGQQVTLRCSPKSGHDTVSWYQQALGQGPQFIFQYYEEEERQRGNFPDRFSGHQFPNYSSELNVNALLLGDSALYLCASSLLVGPSYEQYFGPGTRLTVT.

J is TRBJ2-1 and V is TRBV4-2, with D possibly being TRBD2 (6 bases). Germline CDR1 is LGHNA and CDR2 is YNFKEQ. The CDR3 contains 16 residues. V was pared by 1 base and J by 7 bases, with 17 bases between. CDR3 amino acids: CASSQVGGTGQNEQFF. CDR3 nucleotide sequence: TGTGCCAGCAGCCAAGTAGGCGGGACGGGCCAGAATGAGCAGTTCTTC.

The chain combines TRBV12-3 or TRBV12-4 with TRBJ1-1; D gene unclear. The CDR3 contains 11 residues. Trimming stripped 2 bases from V and 10 bases from J, with 8 bases between. CDR3 nucleotide sequence: TGTGCCAGCAGTTTAAGAGGGAGAGCTTTCTTT. This translates into CASSLRGRAFF.

This chain uses TRBV28 with TRBJ2-7; 8 nucleotides line up with TRBD1. The CDR3 is 12 amino acids. V lost 5 bases and J lost 6; bases outside the gene matches: 3. CDR1 and CDR2 (germline): MDHEN, SYDVKM. CDR3 in DNA: TGTGCCAGCAGTCGAGACAGGGGCGAGCAGTACTTC. It yields the protein CASSRDRGEQYF.

This clone is a singleton in its sample. The chain recombines TRBV12-3 or TRBV12-4 with TRBJ2-5; the D gene is possibly TRBD2 (5 bases). Trimming cost V 7 bases and J 5 bases, with 11 bases left between them. The CDR3 runs 12 residues. The CDR3, as DNA: TGTGCCAGCAAGATGGACTTGGAGACCCAGTACTTC. Amino acids: CASKMDLETQYF.

This sequence joins TRBV27 and TRBJ2-2; no definite D call. In germline, CDR1 is MNHEY, CDR2 SMNVEV (reference sequence). Trimming cost V 6 bases and J 0 bases, with 5 bases left between them. This CDR3 is built from 13 residues. Here the CDR3 reads CASRQTNTGELFF. DNA for the CDR3: TGTGCCAGCAGACAAACGAACACCGGGGAGCTGTTTTTT.

In this sample, this clone turned up many times. The chain links TRBV27 to TRBJ2-2; possible D gene TRBD1, 6 bases. Germline assignment: CDR1 MNHEY and CDR2 SMNVEV (reference sequence). CDR3 length equals 14 residues. With 4 bases removed from V and 5 bases from J, the gap between germline ends came to 11 bases. CDR3 DNA: TGTGCCAGCAGTTCGGGACACCTAACCGGGGAGCTGTTTTTT. Protein: CASSSGHLTGELFF.

This clone was detected only once. The rearrangement uses TRBV4-1 and TRBJ2-1, with D uncertain. V lost 0 bases and J 0 bases, leaving 9 bases between the germline ends. Germline V gene data show CDR1 as MGHRA and CDR2 as YSYEKL. The CDR3 covers 16 residues. This CDR3 is CASSQEWSSSYNEQFF. The CDR3 DNA is TGCGCCAGCAGCCAAGAATGGTCGAGCTCCTACAATGAGCAGTTCTTC.

The chain recombines TRBV19 with TRBJ1-2; 8 positions match TRBD1. The V and J ends lost 7 bases and 6 bases, in that order; junction bases with no gene match: 10. The CDR3 has 14 residues. Germline V gene sequence: CDR1 LNHDA, CDR2 SQIVND (reference sequence). The DNA of the CDR3 is TGTGCCAGTACCCATCGGACAGGGACCCATGGCTACACCTTC. Residues: CASTHRTGTHGYTF.

Here the CDR3 reads CASSALQGLQYF. CDR3 nucleotides: TGTGCCAGCAGCGCACTACAGGGGTTGCAGTATTTT. J is TRBJ2-3 and V is TRBV14; 7 bases align to TRBD1. The CDR3 loop spans 12 amino acids. Germline CDR1 is SGHDN and CDR2 is FVKESK. Losses at the gene ends were 5 bases for V and 11 bases for J; bases not matched to a gene: 7.

The CDR3 sequence: CASSLPPGSYNEQFF. CDR3 bases: TGCGCCAGCAGCTTGCCCCCGGGAAGCTACAATGAGCAGTTCTTC. This chain connects TRBV5-1 to TRBJ2-1; maybe TRBD2 (5 bases). V lost 1 base to trimming and J lost 3 bases, with 11 bases between them. CDR1 and CDR2 (germline): SGHRS, YFSETQ. This CDR3 is 15 amino acids long.

This chain connects TRBV5-1 to TRBJ2-2; TRBD1 agrees at 9 bases. V lost 5 bases to trimming and J lost 5 bases; unmatched junction nucleotides: 4. This CDR3 contains 14 residues. CDR1 is SGHRS, CDR2 YFSETQ, per germline. The CDR3 coding sequence is TGCGCCAGCAGGGACAGGGGTCGGACCGGGGAGCTGTTTTTT. Translated: CASRDRGRTGELFF.